Listed below are T cell receptor beta chains from one sample, sequenced in a study of shared clonotypes between healthy human individuals. Using immunoSEQ multiplex PCR, the repertoire was profiled, and TCRdb retains in-frame clones only, with some absent. The data contain about 1.5 million clones, 95% to 99% of them singletons. What was sequenced was naive CD4+ T cells sorted from blood. These receptor sequences come from a man aged 30 to 39 in good health. Both conserved end residues are part of each CDR3. The D gene is left open where the match is weak. The size field is filled for only some rows; it gives once, few, many or a size class.

>-|TRBV18|-|TRBJ2-7
CASSPYGRGTSYEQYF
TGTGCCAGCTCACCGTACGGACGGGGTACTTCCTACGAGCAGTACTTC
>TRBD1|TRBV28|-|TRBJ2-5
CASTGTAYQETQYF
TGTGCCAGCACCGGGACAGCGTACCAAGAGACCCAGTACTTC
>-|TRBV30|-|TRBJ1-4
CAWSARGLTNEKLFF
TGTGCCTGGAGTGCACGGGGGTTAACTAATGAAAAACTGTTTTTT
>-|TRBV7-2|few|TRBJ1-5
CASSLDSNQPQHF
TGTGCCAGCAGCTTAGATAGCAATCAGCCCCAGCATTTT
>-|TRBV27|-|TRBJ2-7
CASSPRGPYEQYF
TGTGCCAGCAGTCCTCGTGGCCCCTACGAGCAGTACTTC
>-|TRBV7-6|-|TRBJ2-5
CASSLEPQVVLETQYF
TGTGCCAGCAGCTTAGAACCCCAGGTGGTTTTGGAGACCCAGTACTTC
>-|TRBV19|-|TRBJ1-3
CATGQGNTIYF
TGTGCCACGGGACAAGGAAACACCATATATTTT
>-|TRBV7-9|-|TRBJ2-1
CASSPSTGLGLYNEQFF
TGTGCCAGCAGCCCTTCGACAGGACTGGGCCTTTACAATGAGCAGTTCTTC
>-|TRBV9|-|TRBJ2-1
CASTGRGNNEQFF
TGTGCCAGCACGGGGCGGGGAAACAATGAGCAGTTCTTC
>TRBD1|TRBV5-4|-|TRBJ2-4
CASSGRQGEAKNIQYF
TGTGCCAGCAGCGGTAGACAGGGGGAAGCCAAAAACATTCAGTACTTC
>-|TRBV5-1|-|TRBJ1-1
CASRPEGRGNTEAFF
TGCGCCAGCAGACCCGAAGGCAGGGGCAACACTGAAGCTTTCTTT
>-|TRBV13|-|TRBJ1-1
CASSIRLNTEAFF
TGTGCCAGCAGCATTCGACTTAACACTGAAGCTTTCTTT
>-|TRBV14|once|TRBJ2-7
CASSQIGLGEQYF
TGTGCCAGCAGCCAAATCGGGTTGGGAGAGCAGTACTTC
>-|TRBV10-2|-|TRBJ1-2
CATQDSNYGYTF
TGCGCCACCCAGGACAGTAACTATGGCTACACCTTC
>-|TRBV2|-|TRBJ1-1
CASSGTAMNTEAFF
TGTGCCAGCAGTGGGACAGCCATGAATACTGAAGCTTTCTTT
>-|TRBV15|-|TRBJ2-7
CATSRDEADSSYEQYF
TGTGCCACCAGCAGAGATGAGGCAGACAGCTCCTACGAGCAGTACTTC
>-|TRBV18|-|TRBJ2-1
CASSPPGTPPYNEQFF
TGTGCCAGCTCACCGCCCGGGACTCCGCCCTACAATGAGCAGTTCTTC
>-|TRBV20-1|-|TRBJ2-1
CSAYNNEQFF
TGCAGTGCTTATAACAATGAGCAGTTCTTC
>TRBD2|TRBV19|once|TRBJ2-7
CASSDRLAGGPQEQYF
TGTGCCAGTAGTGACCGACTAGCGGGAGGGCCTCAAGAGCAGTACTTC
>-|TRBV7-9|-|TRBJ1-4
CASSSPRATNEKLFF
TGTGCCAGCAGTTCTCCTCGTGCAACTAATGAAAAACTGTTTTTT
>-|TRBV19|-|TRBJ2-7
CASSMLGVTYEQYF
TGTGCCAGTAGTATGCTGGGAGTCACCTACGAGCAGTACTTC
>TRBD1|TRBV30|-|TRBJ2-7
CAWRADRVPYEQYF
TGTGCCTGGAGGGCCGACAGGGTACCCTACGAGCAGTACTTC
>-|TRBV6-5|-|TRBJ2-3
CATRGRYTDTQYF
TGTGCCACGAGGGGGAGGTACACAGATACGCAGTATTTT
>TRBD2|TRBV5-5|-|TRBJ2-1
CASSYLAGDPTYNEQFF
TGTGCCAGCAGCTACCTAGCGGGAGATCCTACCTACAATGAGCAGTTCTTC
>-|TRBV5-4|-|TRBJ2-1
CASSYEGRYYNEQFF
TGTGCCAGCAGCTACGAAGGACGCTACTACAATGAGCAGTTCTTC
>-|TRBV21-1|-|TRBJ2-7
CASSLQVADFEQYF
TGTGCCAGCAGCTTGCAGGTTGCAGATTTCGAGCAGTACTTC
>-|TRBV10-1|-|TRBJ1-1
CASSETRRNTEAFF
TGCGCCAGCAGTGAGACACGTAGAAACACTGAAGCTTTCTTT
>-|TRBV7-9|once|TRBJ2-7
CASSLTPRGRGDEQYF
TGTGCCAGCAGCTTAACCCCCCGAGGTAGGGGAGACGAGCAGTACTTC
>TRBD1|TRBV6-6|-|TRBJ1-1
CASNRGAPGSEAFF
TGTGCCAGCAACAGGGGGGCGCCGGGGTCTGAAGCTTTCTTT